Listed below are T cell receptor beta chains from one sample, sequenced in a study of blood T cell repertoires in COVID-19. TCRdb's copy holds only in-frame clones and misses some; the assay was immunoSEQ multiplex PCR. The sample yields 80,000 to 90,000 clones, approximately 83% seen once. What was sequenced was peripheral blood. Receptor source: a woman between 65 and 79 years old with acute or convalescent COVID-19. Both conserved end residues are part of each CDR3. A D gene is named only where the DNA matches it firmly. Where a row states a size, it is once, few, many or the class of an expanded clone; other rows omit it.

D,V,J,size,CDR3,DNA
NA,TRBV3-1/TRBV3-2,TRBJ1-2,NA,CASSQDRRGVGANYGYTF,TGTGCCAGCAGCCAAGATCGGCGGGGAGTCGGAGCTAACTATGGCTACACCTTC
NA,TRBV6-5,TRBJ1-1,few,CASSSFGEAFF,TGTGCCAGCAGTTCGTTCGGGGAAGCTTTCTTT
TRBD1,TRBV12-3/TRBV12-4,TRBJ1-2,few,CASSSQQGSGYTF,TGTGCCAGCAGTTCCCAACAGGGGTCTGGCTACACCTTC
NA,TRBV7-9,TRBJ2-7,NA,CASSLVYGYEQYF,TGTGCCAGCAGCTTAGTTTACGGCTACGAGCAGTACTTC
TRBD1,TRBV28,TRBJ1-1,few,CASTLGQGRLLNTEAFF,TGTGCCAGCACTCTGGGACAGGGTAGGTTGCTGAACACTGAAGCTTTCTTT
NA,TRBV27,TRBJ1-1,NA,CASSLKGAEAFF,TGTGCCAGCAGTTTGAAGGGGGCTGAAGCTTTCTTT
NA,TRBV7-8,TRBJ1-4,NA,CASSLEGGSTNEKLFF,TGTGCCAGCAGCTTAGAAGGAGGTTCAACTAATGAAAAACTGTTTTTT
NA,TRBV19,TRBJ2-3,NA,CASGNRDITDTQYF,TGTGCCAGCGGGAACAGGGACATCACAGATACGCAGTATTTT
TRBD2,TRBV10-2,TRBJ2-7,NA,CASGTSGAGEQYF,TGCGCCAGCGGCACTAGCGGGGCCGGCGAGCAGTACTTC
NA,TRBV3-1/TRBV3-2,TRBJ2-6,NA,CASSQHSSGANVLTF,TGTGCCAGCAGCCAGCACAGCTCTGGGGCCAACGTCCTGACTTTC
TRBD1,TRBV7-6,TRBJ2-2,NA,CASSPRTGSNTGELFF,TGTGCCAGCAGCCCAAGGACAGGATCAAACACCGGGGAGCTGTTTTTT
NA,TRBV15,TRBJ2-3,NA,CATSRRGTDTQYF,TGTGCCACCAGCAGACGGGGCACAGATACGCAGTATTTT
TRBD2,TRBV7-3,TRBJ2-1,NA,CASSTSGGSSYNEQFF,TGTGCCAGCAGCACTAGCGGGGGGAGCTCCTACAATGAGCAGTTCTTC
NA,TRBV24-1,TRBJ1-5,NA,CATSARRGNQPQHF,TGTGCCACCAGTGCTAGGAGGGGTAATCAGCCCCAGCATTTT
NA,TRBV5-8,TRBJ2-1,NA,CASSLAVGAVYNEQFF,TGTGCCAGCAGCTTGGCCGTGGGGGCGGTCTACAATGAGCAGTTCTTC
TRBD1,TRBV5-4,TRBJ2-1,NA,CASSSQGGSNEQFF,TGTGCCAGCAGCTCACAGGGGGGTAGCAATGAGCAGTTCTTC
TRBD1,TRBV6-5,TRBJ2-1,NA,CASSQSDRNYNEQFF,TGTGCCAGCAGTCAATCGGACAGGAACTACAATGAGCAGTTCTTC
NA,TRBV27,TRBJ2-2,NA,CASSPRRTDYTGELFF,TGTGCCAGCAGTCCCCGCCGGACAGACTACACCGGGGAGCTGTTTTTT
NA,TRBV19,TRBJ1-2,NA,CASRLYFSGEYGYTF,TGTGCCAGTAGGTTGTATTTTTCGGGGGAGTATGGCTACACCTTC
TRBD1,TRBV5-5,TRBJ2-1,NA,CASSMDRGPNEQFF,TGTGCCAGCAGCATGGACAGGGGGCCTAATGAGCAGTTCTTC
TRBD1,TRBV25-1,TRBJ1-1,NA,CASSEPQGMNTEAFF,TGTGCCAGCAGTGAACCACAGGGGATGAACACTGAAGCTTTCTTT
NA,TRBV2,TRBJ1-4,few,CASSVGRDYEKLFF,TGTGCCAGCAGTGTCGGCAGGGATTATGAAAAACTTTTTTTT
NA,TRBV24-1,TRBJ2-1,NA,CATSDLSGPYNEQFF,TGTGCCACCAGTGATTTGTCAGGGCCGTACAATGAGCAGTTCTTC
TRBD1,TRBV11-3,TRBJ1-2,NA,CASTLTDRGRTEYGYTF,TGTGCCAGCACCCTAACGGACAGGGGAAGGACGGAGTATGGCTACACCTTC
NA,TRBV27,TRBJ2-7,NA,CASSFKGSYEQYF,TGTGCCAGCAGTTTCAAGGGGTCCTACGAGCAGTACTTC
NA,TRBV6-1,TRBJ1-2,NA,CASSESRTNYGYTF,TGTGCCAGCAGTGAGAGCAGGACTAACTATGGCTACACCTTC
TRBD1,TRBV7-3,TRBJ2-1,NA,CASSLLAQGALGEQFF,TGTGCCAGCAGCTTACTCGCACAGGGGGCGCTTGGTGAGCAGTTCTTC
TRBD1,TRBV30,TRBJ2-2,NA,CAWGQANTGELFF,TGTGCCTGGGGACAGGCGAACACCGGGGAGCTGTTTTTT